This T cell receptor beta chain was found in a study of shared clonotypes between healthy human individuals. Assay: immunoSEQ multiplex PCR; the TCRdb copy retains only in-frame clones and omits some. There are around 700,000 clones in the sample; approximately 75% occur only once, and 1.8% lies in the top ten. V lost 2 bases to trimming and J lost 5 bases, with 9 bases between them. The CDR3 contains 14 residues. The germline CDR1 and CDR2 sequences are MNHEY and SMNVEV (reference sequence). The TCR comes from a woman in her twenties or thirties in good health. V gene TRBV27 combines with J gene TRBJ2-2; D gene unclear. Material for sequencing was memory CD4+ T cells sorted from blood. Subset given: CD45RA-negative fraction. CDR3 protein: CASSLSFGTGELFF. The CDR3 bases are TGTGCCAGCAGTTTAAGTTTTGGTACCGGGGAGCTGTTTTTT.